This T cell receptor (beta chain) was obtained from a study of shared clonotypes between healthy human individuals. Study details: Contributing individuals were a couple of females and a few males aged 18 to 49.

As concerns this clone: A much larger clonotype is one base distant, so this may be a read error.

This CDR3 has 12 amino acids. V shed 4 bases and J shed 7 bases, with 5 bases lying between them. Germline V gene lookup returns CDR1 MNHEY and CDR2 SMNVEV (reference sequence). Using immunoSEQ multiplex PCR, the repertoire was profiled, and TCRdb retains in-frame clones only, with some absent. The sample comprises millions of clones, 85% to 95% of which are singletons, and more than 0.1% rests with the top ten. Memory CD4+ cells were the fraction left after CD45RA+ naive selection. Sequencing was performed on naive CD4+ T cells sorted from blood. Subset of the sample: CD45RA+ positively selected. The genes are TRBV27 and TRBJ1-6, with no clear D. The TCR was taken from a man aged 18 to 30 in good health. For the CDR3, the DNA is TGTGCCAGCAGTTACGGGAATTCACCCCTCCACTTT. Protein sequence: CASSYGNSPLHF.